This T cell receptor beta chain originates from a study of T cells after posttransplantation cyclophosphamide. Clones were read by immunoSEQ multiplex PCR, and TCRdb kept only the in-frame ones, dropping some. The table shows some 20,000 clones, with 95% to 99% occurring only once. Regarding this clone: What it binds is not known.

The naive gate required viable CD3+CD4+ or CD3+CD8+ cells with CCR7+CD45RA+CD45RO-CD95-CD27+CD28+ phenotype. The CDR3 sequence is 13 residues long. The ends were cut back, 5 bases at V and 2 bases at J, with 6 bases in the middle. The germline gives CDR1 MDHEN, CDR2 SYDVKM. Notes on the study in general: After PTCy, TRB diversity resembled that of CNI/methotrexate controls.

Sequencing was performed on naive CD4+ T cells sorted from PBMCs. This chain joins TRBV28 and TRBJ1-4; a weak D match, TRBD1 (5 bases). The TCR originated in a middle-aged man in good health, CMV-negative, and a related stem cell transplant donor. The CDR3 region has the DNA TGTGCCAGCAGTGGGGGGACTAATGAAAAACTGTTTTTT. Translation gives CASSGGTNEKLFF.